This is a list of T cell receptor beta chains from one sample in a study of lymphopenia after photon versus proton radiotherapy. Generated by immunoSEQ multiplex PCR, the TCRdb table keeps only in-frame clones and is missing some. The table includes about 83,000 clones, around 83% detected once. The source material was peripheral blood, sampled from a patient treated with proton-based radiotherapy. The source of these receptors is a man in his sixties with pancreatic cancer. The CDR3 runs from the conserved cysteine through the conserved F or W.

V gene	J gene	CDR3 protein
TRBV30	TRBJ1-6	CAWSGSHNSPLHF
TRBV9	TRBJ1-5	CASSADSYSNQPQHF
TRBV7-2	TRBJ1-4	CASSTGPREKLFF
TRBV4-2	TRBJ2-5	CASSQEIVRDETQYF
TRBV4-3	TRBJ1-3	CASSQDDGSISGNTIYF
TRBV4-1	TRBJ2-5	CASSHLLFRGGETQYF
TRBV6-5	TRBJ1-1	CASSYSDRGNTEAFF
TRBV7-9	TRBJ2-7	CASSLAPTSSYEQYF
TRBV28	TRBJ1-1	CASSLAGTNTEAFF
TRBV5-1	TRBJ1-6	CASSPGYRADSPLHF
TRBV5-1	TRBJ2-1	CASSLSTSGNEQFF
TRBV5-1	TRBJ2-7	CASSGGDQPYEQYF
TRBV7-9	TRBJ2-2	CASSFGDGNTGELFF
TRBV7-8	TRBJ1-1	CASKTSGGISEAFF